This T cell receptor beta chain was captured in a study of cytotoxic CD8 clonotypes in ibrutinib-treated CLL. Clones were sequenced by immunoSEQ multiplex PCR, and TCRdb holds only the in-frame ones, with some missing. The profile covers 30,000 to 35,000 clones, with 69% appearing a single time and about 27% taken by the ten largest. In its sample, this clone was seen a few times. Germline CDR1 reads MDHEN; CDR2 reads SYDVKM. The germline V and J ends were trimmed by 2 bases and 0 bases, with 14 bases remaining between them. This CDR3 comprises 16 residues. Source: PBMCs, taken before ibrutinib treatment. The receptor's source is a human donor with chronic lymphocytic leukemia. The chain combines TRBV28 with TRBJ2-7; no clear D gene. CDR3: CASSLPPNPVSYEQYF. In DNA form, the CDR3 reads TGTGCCAGCAGTTTACCCCCCAACCCAGTCTCCTACGAGCAGTACTTC.